This T cell receptor beta chain was sequenced for a study of spatial heterogeneity in lung cancer. TCRdb re-analysed the 5' RACE reads in MiXCR, keeping a single row per CDR3 protein. The table shows about 100,000 distinct CDR3 sequences, with approximately 4.4% occurring only once. This clonotype has at least ten counts. The antigen remains unidentified. As for time point: sample taken at primary tumor resection. The input material, whole RNA from tumor, nontumor lung or frozen PBMC, was sequenced unsorted. Study findings and constraints: The study found that expanded intratumoral alpha and beta TCR counts tracked tumor mutation counts.

The receptor was isolated from a male donor with early-stage non-small cell lung cancer. The source was lung tumor tissue, collected at surgery.

CDR3 region: CASSPKETTNEKLFF. In DNA form, the CDR3 reads TGTGCCAGCAGCCCTAAGGAGACAACTAATGAAAAACTGTTTTTT. The chain employs TRBV7-9 and TRBJ1-4; D gene unclear. The V gene's germline CDR1 is SEHNR and CDR2 FQNEAQ (reference sequence). The ends were cut back, 5 bases at V and 0 bases at J, with 10 bases in the middle. The CDR3 length is 15 residues.